The 15 T cell receptor beta chains in this list originate from one sample, sequenced in a study of blood T cell repertoires in COVID-19. The assay was immunoSEQ multiplex PCR, and TCRdb's table has in-frame clones only and misses some. Seen here are about 110,000 clones, approximately 80% observed once, and the top ten hold 13% to 15%. Sequencing was performed on peripheral blood. These receptors all come from a woman aged 60-75 years with acute or convalescent COVID-19.

This clone came up a few times. The gene calls are TRBV11-2 and TRBJ2-5; 7 positions match TRBD1. The length of the CDR3 is 15 residues. From germline, CDR1 is SGHAT and CDR2 FQNNGV. The ends lost 3 bases at V and 0 bases at J; junction bases unmatched: 4. The DNA for the CDR3 is TGTGCCAGCAGCTTCTCCGGGACAGACCAAGAGACCCAGTACTTC. Protein: CASSFSGTDQETQYF.

The gene calls are TRBV29-1 and TRBJ2-1; TRBD2 aligns across 9 bases. This CDR3 region has 14 residues. In germline, CDR1 is SQVTM, CDR2 ANQGSEA. Germline trimming cut 6 bases from V and 8 bases from J; bases unmatched to any gene: 11. CDR3 residues: CSVALAGKIYEQFF. The CDR3 DNA reads as TGCAGCGTGGCCCTAGCGGGGAAGATCTATGAGCAGTTCTTC.

This chain uses TRBV3-1 (or the pseudogene TRBV3-2) with TRBJ1-5; D is unclear. Germline lookup yields CDR1 LGHDT and CDR2 YNNKEL (reference sequence). This CDR3 has 14 amino acids. The V gene lost 8 bases and the J gene lost 0 bases, with 11 bases spanning the gap. The CDR3: CASSARGSNQPQHF. The CDR3 bases are TGTGCCAGCTCCGCCCGGGGTAGCAATCAGCCCCAGCATTTT.

The rearrangement links TRBV2 to TRBJ1-2; D may be TRBD1 (5 bases). Germline CDR1 and CDR2: SNHLY and FYNNEI. CDR3 size: 13 residues. V was cut by 4 bases and J by 7 bases, with 13 bases left in between. The chain's CDR3 is CASSASGRGGYTF. CDR3 bases: TGTGCCAGCAGTGCGTCCGGTAGGGGTGGCTACACCTTC.

The chain combines TRBV13 with TRBJ1-5; 8 nucleotides agree with TRBD1. The CDR3 spans 17 residues. CDR1 and CDR2 (germline): PRHDT, FYEKMQ (reference sequence). The V segment lost 5 bases and the J segment 5 bases; nucleotides outside the gene matches: 14. This chain's CDR3 is CASSPGTGGRLDQPQHF. In DNA, the CDR3 is TGTGCCAGCAGCCCCGGGACAGGAGGAAGGTTGGATCAGCCCCAGCATTTT.

V usage is TRBV7-3 and J usage is TRBJ2-7, with 8 nucleotides matching TRBD2. Per the germline V gene, CDR1 is SGHTA and CDR2 is FQGTGA. The ends lost 5 bases at V and 5 bases at J; junction bases unmatched: 5. The CDR3 runs 13 residues. The CDR3 DNA reads as TGTGCCAGCAGCCTGGGACTAGTGGACGAGCAGTACTTC. It specifies CASSLGLVDEQYF.

The CDR3 here is CASSLGQDSYNSPLHF. The CDR3 DNA follows: TGTGCCAGCAGCCTGGGACAGGACTCCTATAATTCACCCCTCCACTTT. The chain is built from TRBV5-4 and TRBJ1-6, with 8 bases that match TRBD1. The CDR3 consists of 16 residues. V trimming: 4 bases; J trimming: 0 bases; junction bases outside the gene matches: 3. Looked up from germline, CDR1 is SGHNT and CDR2 is YYREEE (reference sequence).

The genes are TRBV19 and TRBJ2-1; 10 bases fit TRBD1. V trimming: 5 bases; J trimming: 9 bases; junction bases outside the gene matches: 10. This CDR3 region has 15 residues. The germline V gene has CDR1 LNHDA and CDR2 SQIVND (reference sequence). CDR3 residues: CASSPGQGTLGEQFF. Here the CDR3 DNA reads TGTGCCAGTAGTCCGGGACAGGGGACACTAGGTGAGCAGTTCTTC.

This clone was picked up a small number of times. The chain employs TRBV4-1 and TRBJ1-5; D remains ambiguous. Germline-derived CDR1 and CDR2 are MGHRA and YSYEKL. This CDR3 has 16 residues. Trimming shortened V by 6 bases and J by 0 bases, and 15 bases separated the two germline ends. CDR3 bases: TGCGCCAGCAGGACCAGCGTAGTTTATAGCAATCAGCCCCAGCATTTT. It specifies CASRTSVVYSNQPQHF.

This clone was seen only a few times. The CDR3 loop is CASSFVRSGRARNEQFF. The CDR3 DNA reads TGTGCCAGCAGCTTCGTCCGCAGCGGGAGGGCGAGGAATGAGCAGTTCTTC. V usage is TRBV7-2 and J usage is TRBJ2-1; 10 nucleotides line up with TRBD2. Germline trimming cut 3 bases from V and 7 bases from J; bases unmatched to any gene: 12. The CDR3 length is 17 residues. Germline V gives CDR1 SGHTA, CDR2 FQGNSA.

This sequence joins TRBV16 and TRBJ1-1; 9 bases map to TRBD1. V lost 3 bases, J lost 4 bases, and 6 bases stayed unmatched. Germline V lookup: CDR1 KGHSY, CDR2 FQNENV. The CDR3 spans 15 residues. This CDR3 reads CASSQTTGGFTEAFF. The CDR3 DNA is TGTGCCAGCAGCCAGACCACAGGGGGCTTCACTGAAGCTTTCTTT.

The genes are TRBV5-4 and TRBJ2-1; 7 nucleotides match TRBD1. CDR3 length equals 16 residues. Germline CDR1 and CDR2: SGHNT and YYREEE (reference sequence). V dropped 4 bases and J dropped 2; count of bases not matched to a gene: 9. CDR3 coding DNA: TGTGCCAGCAGCGGATGGGACAGAGAAACCTACAATGAGCAGTTCTTC. Its protein product is CASSGWDRETYNEQFF.

This clone has just one count. J is TRBJ1-1 and V is TRBV19; tentatively, D is TRBD1 (6 bases). Germline CDR1 LNHDA, CDR2 SQIVND (reference sequence). Trimming removed 5 bases at V and 4 bases at J, with 17 bases between. CDR3 size: 15 residues. The CDR3 DNA reads TGTGCCAGTAGTCCGGGGGGCATGAGGAGCACTGAAGCTTTCTTT. Translated, it gives CASSPGGMRSTEAFF.

This clone was picked up one time. The CDR3 DNA sequence: TGTGCCAGCAGCTTGGGACTCCCGGGCTCCGAGCAGTACTTC. Translation gives CASSLGLPGSEQYF. This rearrangement joins TRBV7-2 to TRBJ2-7; D may be TRBD2 (6 bases). The germline V gene has CDR1 SGHTA and CDR2 FQGNSA. V lost 3 bases and J 6 bases, leaving 15 bases between the germline ends. There are 14 residues in the CDR3.

Only one count was recorded for this clone. The CDR3 DNA sequence: TGCGCCAGCAGCGGGGGACAGACCTATAATTCACCCCTCCACTTT. This sequence encodes CASSGGQTYNSPLHF. V gene TRBV5-1 combines with J gene TRBJ1-6, with 7 positions matching TRBD1. The CDR3 has 15 amino acids. V shed 4 bases, J shed 2 bases, and the junction held 3 bases outside the gene matches. Looked up from germline, CDR1 is SGHRS and CDR2 is YFSETQ.